A selection of T cell receptor beta chains follows, all from one sample in a study of cytomegalovirus exposure and HLA in healthy donors. Using immunoSEQ multiplex PCR, the repertoire was profiled, and TCRdb retains in-frame clones only, with some absent. The data hold 90,000 to 100,000 clones, with around two thirds observed a single time. The sample was PBMCs. These receptors all come from a male donor in good health and CMV-seronegative. Both conserved end residues are part of each CDR3. Each record gives: D gene, V gene, CDR3 protein. The D gene is left open where the match is weak.

TRBD1 | TRBV7-9 | CASSFDRGSNQPQHF
TRBD1 | TRBV2 | CASRTGGTDTQYF
TRBD2 | TRBV28 | CASSTPGSGVPYEQYF
TRBD2 | TRBV29-1 | CSALKGLGTDTQYF
- | TRBV6-5 | CASSNLLPGEYEQYF
- | TRBV6-4 | CASSDSFGGGTEAFF
- | TRBV4-1 | CASSQGTETQYF
TRBD1 | TRBV6-1 | CASSGQGSTPLDTQYF
TRBD1 | TRBV5-4 | CASSLSTGVNTEAFF
- | TRBV6-1 | CASSDLQGSNQPQHF
- | TRBV28 | CATNRQSKHYEQYF
TRBD2 | TRBV4-2 | CASSQDGIAGIREQYF
- | TRBV27 | CASSSRHKETQYF
- | TRBV11-3 | CASSFGNDYNEQFF
- | TRBV6-6 | CASSPNGGGYGYTF
TRBD2 | TRBV6-1 | CASSPSSGRAYEQFF
TRBD1 | TRBV7-9 | CASSRQGRTEAFF
TRBD2 | TRBV5-4 | CASSLAVAGSYEQYF
- | TRBV29-1 | CSVALHAGKYEQYF
- | TRBV28 | CASSSGSGANVLTF
TRBD1 | TRBV27 | CASRVATGGGGETQYF
TRBD1 | TRBV9 | CASSTRQGAQGDTQYF
- | TRBV4-3 | CASSQDEADTQYF
- | TRBV5-1 | CASSLDGFARGYTF
TRBD1 | TRBV5-1 | CASSYGQVADTQYF
TRBD2 | TRBV7-9 | CASSLQAGDSYEQYF
TRBD1 | TRBV27 | CASSSGQVYNEQFF
- | TRBV7-8 | CASSLEIPPGADTQYF
TRBD1 | TRBV27 | CASSLRQGTEAFF
- | TRBV10-3 | CAISDPSRVQYYEQYF
TRBD2 | TRBV5-1 | CASSLSGGGADTQYF
TRBD1 | TRBV27 | CASSTWTGGNTNTEAFF
TRBD2 | TRBV27 | CASSSLAGIAPTDTQYF
TRBD1 | TRBV5-4 | CASSPGQGNTGELFF
- | TRBV18 | CASSPVVRDYIWTF
- | TRBV7-2 | CASSLRGGSGTDTQYF
- | TRBV7-7 | CASSVRGRDQETQYF
TRBD1 | TRBV6-6 | CASSVTGSSYNSPLHF
- | TRBV6-1 | CASSEQPLGGQYF
- | TRBV19 | CASSLQVSTNEKLFF
TRBD2 | TRBV6-5 | CASYSGRASEQFF
- | TRBV4-2 | CASSQVRWALHYGYTF
- | TRBV5-1 | CASSPNREGGLSYEQYF
- | TRBV27 | CASSSIEGYTF